A selection of T cell receptor beta chains follows, all from one sample in a study of CD8 T cells in Susac syndrome. Using its own MiXCR run on the immunoSEQ multiplex PCR reads, TCRdb lists one record per CDR3 protein. The table has approximately 150,000 distinct CDR3 sequences, approximately 95% seen once; the top ten hold around 0.12%. The material sequenced was CD4+ T cells from PBMCs. Receptor source: a human donor with multiple sclerosis. Both conserved end residues are part of each CDR3. The D gene is left open where the match is weak.

V gene: TRBV28; CDR3 length: 16; J gene: TRBJ1-2; D gene: TRBD1; CDR3 DNA: TGTGCCAGCAGTCCCCCGGGACAGGGCTTGGGGAACGGCTACACCTTC; CDR3 protein: CASSPPGQGLGNGYTF
V gene: TRBV4-1; CDR3 length: 14; J gene: TRBJ2-7; D gene: NA; CDR3 DNA: TGCGCCAGCAGTATAGGACCGAGAGAATACGAGCAGTACTTC; CDR3 protein: CASSIGPREYEQYF
V gene: TRBV25-1; CDR3 length: 14; J gene: TRBJ1-2; D gene: NA; CDR3 DNA: TGTGCCAGCAGGAATTCTGGGGCGGTCTATGGCTACACCTTC; CDR3 protein: CASRNSGAVYGYTF
V gene: TRBV6-5; CDR3 length: 15; J gene: TRBJ2-5; D gene: TRBD2; CDR3 DNA: TGTGCCAGCAGTTACCGAGGCGGGGGGGACGAGACCCAGTACTTC; CDR3 protein: CASSYRGGGDETQYF
V gene: TRBV29-1; CDR3 length: 14; J gene: TRBJ2-1; D gene: NA; CDR3 DNA: TGCAGCGTTGTTGCATCAAGCTCCTACAATGAGCAGTTCTTC; CDR3 protein: CSVVASSSYNEQFF
V gene: TRBV29-1; CDR3 length: 12; J gene: TRBJ2-2; D gene: NA; CDR3 DNA: TGCAGCGTTTACAGGAACACCGGGGAGCTGTTTTTT; CDR3 protein: CSVYRNTGELFF
V gene: TRBV20-1; CDR3 length: 14; J gene: TRBJ2-1; D gene: TRBD2; CDR3 DNA: TGCAGTGCTAGGTTCGGCGGGAGGGGGAATGAGCAGTTCTTC; CDR3 protein: CSARFGGRGNEQFF
V gene: TRBV6-1; CDR3 length: 18; J gene: TRBJ1-1; D gene: TRBD1; CDR3 DNA: TGTGCCAGCATCCTACTTCCGGGACAGGGAAAGCGAGGCACTGAAGCTTTCTTT; CDR3 protein: CASILLPGQGKRGTEAFF
V gene: TRBV5-4; CDR3 length: 14; J gene: TRBJ2-1; D gene: NA; CDR3 DNA: TGTGCCAGCAGCTTGGACCGGACTAACAATGAGCAGTTCTTC; CDR3 protein: CASSLDRTNNEQFF
V gene: TRBV27; CDR3 length: 15; J gene: TRBJ2-1; D gene: NA; CDR3 DNA: TGTGCCAGCAGTTTTTCGCCTAGCTCCTACAATGAGCAGTTCTTC; CDR3 protein: CASSFSPSSYNEQFF